Listed below are T cell receptor beta chains from one sample, sequenced in a study of blood T cells in healthy people across ages. TCRdb reprocessed the 5' RACE reads via MiXCR and lists one record per CDR3 protein. The repertoire holds 730,000 or so distinct CDR3 sequences, with less than 45% as singletons. Material for sequencing was blood. All receptors come from a man older than 75 in good health. The CDR3 runs from the conserved cysteine through the conserved F or W. The D gene is left open where the match is weak. Expanded clones are given a class, and other clones once, few, many or no size at all.

>few|TRBV6-5|.|TRBJ1-4|15
CASSWEQGGNEKLFF
TGTGCCAGCAGTTGGGAACAGGGTGGTAATGAAAAACTGTTTTTT
>.|TRBV12-3/TRBV12-4|TRBD1|TRBJ2-5|15
CASSSYRGRGETQYF
TGTGCCAGCAGTTCTTACAGGGGGCGCGGGGAGACCCAGTACTTC
>.|TRBV5-1|.|TRBJ2-1|16
CASSRTGTPSYNEQFF
TGCGCCAGCAGCCGGACCGGGACACCCTCCTACAATGAGCAGTTCTTC
>.|TRBV28|.|TRBJ2-5|15
CASSGTMGNQETQYF
TGTGCCAGCAGTGGTACTATGGGCAACCAAGAGACCCAGTACTTC
>many|TRBV5-1|.|TRBJ2-7|14
CASSSAGSSYEQYF
TGCGCCAGCAGCTCGGCGGGGTCCTCCTACGAGCAGTACTTC
>many|TRBV5-1|TRBD1|TRBJ2-3|14
CASSGSGGADTQYF
TGCGCCAGCAGCGGGTCAGGGGGCGCAGATACGCAGTATTTT
>.|TRBV6-2/TRBV6-3|.|TRBJ2-5|14
CASSYVTEQETQYF
TGTGCCAGCAGTTACGTGACAGAACAAGAGACCCAGTACTTC
>.|TRBV4-3|.|TRBJ2-1|13
CASSHQEYNEQFF
TGCGCCAGCAGCCACCAGGAGTACAATGAGCAGTTCTTC
>.|TRBV20-1|TRBD2|TRBJ2-7|13
CSAWTSGGNEQYF
TGCAGTGCTTGGACTAGCGGGGGCAACGAGCAGTACTTC
>few|TRBV2|.|TRBJ2-7|16
CASSDHVRGGGDEQYF
TGTGCCAGCAGTGATCACGTCCGAGGAGGTGGGGACGAGCAGTACTTC
>once|TRBV6-2/TRBV6-3|TRBD2|TRBJ2-5|12
CASSISGGEQYF
TGTGCCAGCAGCATTAGCGGGGGTGAGCAGTACTTC
>.|TRBV20-1|.|TRBJ2-7|15
CSARDYQGGAYEQYF
TGCAGTGCTAGAGATTATCAGGGGGGAGCCTACGAGCAGTACTTC
>many|TRBV10-3|.|TRBJ2-3|14
CAISDQGYTDTQYF
TGTGCCATCAGCGACCAGGGATACACAGATACGCAGTATTTT
>.|TRBV7-2|TRBD2|TRBJ2-7|16
CASSLGPSGGGVEQYF
TGTGCCAGCAGCTTAGGCCCCTCGGGCGGGGGGGTTGAGCAGTACTTC
>many|TRBV7-9|.|TRBJ1-2|12
CASSSQGYGYTF
TGTGCCAGCAGCTCGCAGGGATATGGCTACACCTTC
>few|TRBV11-2|.|TRBJ1-3|16
CASSLDGGSSGNTIYF
TGTGCCAGCAGCTTAGATGGGGGGAGCTCTGGAAACACCATATATTTT
>.|TRBV5-5|TRBD2|TRBJ2-1|15
CASSLGAGGHREQFF
TGTGCCAGCAGCTTAGGAGCGGGGGGGCATCGTGAGCAGTTCTTC
>few|TRBV3-1|.|TRBJ2-7|14
CASSHAPTRYEQYF
TGTGCCAGCAGCCATGCACCTACCCGCTACGAGCAGTACTTC
>.|TRBV6-6|.|TRBJ2-6|15
CASSKTAGGANVLTF
TGTGCCAGCAGTAAAACGGCGGGGGGGGCCAACGTCCTGACTTTC
>.|TRBV20-1|.|TRBJ2-3|17
CSAPPPGLPLRTDTQYF
TGCAGTGCCCCACCCCCTGGGCTGCCTCTCCGCACAGATACGCAGTATTTT
>few|TRBV6-6|TRBD1|TRBJ1-5|14
CASRRTGNNQPQHF
TGTGCCAGCAGGCGGACAGGGAACAATCAGCCCCAGCATTTT
>many|TRBV5-1|.|TRBJ2-4|15
CASSDLTGAKNIQYF
TGCGCCAGCAGCGATCTAACAGGGGCCAAAAACATTCAGTACTTC
>.|TRBV11-2|TRBD1|TRBJ2-3|14
CASSRDRATDTQYF
TGTGCCAGCAGCCGGGACAGGGCGACAGATACGCAGTATTTT
>once|TRBV4-1|.|TRBJ2-7|16
CASSLYGERNNYEQYF
TGCGCCAGCAGCCTGTACGGGGAGAGAAACAATTACGAGCAGTACTTC
>.|TRBV7-9|.|TRBJ2-3|16
CASSSSQGAKADTQYF
TGTGCCAGCAGTTCCTCCCAGGGCGCTAAAGCAGATACGCAGTATTTT
>few|TRBV29-1|TRBD2|TRBJ2-5|15
CSARTGGRAGNEQYF
TGCAGCGCCCGAACCGGCGGGAGGGCGGGCAATGAGCAGTACTTC
>many|TRBV5-6|.|TRBJ1-5|16
CASSFGRAYSNQPQHF
TGTGCCAGCAGCTTCGGGCGGGCCTATAGCAATCAGCCCCAGCATTTT
>once|TRBV20-1|.|TRBJ2-5|13
CSASVTYQETQYF
TGCAGTGCTTCTGTCACGTACCAAGAGACCCAGTACTTC
>once|TRBV9|.|TRBJ2-1|14
CASSVGVSPGEQFF
TGTGCCAGCAGCGTAGGAGTTAGCCCAGGTGAGCAGTTCTTC
>few|TRBV14|.|TRBJ1-4|15
CASSFRGATNEKLFF
TGTGCCAGTTCCTTCAGGGGTGCAACTAATGAAAAACTGTTTTTT
>.|TRBV4-3|TRBD1|TRBJ1-6|19
CASSQDSGQGDWAGGPLHF
TGCGCCAGCAGCCAAGATAGCGGACAGGGAGACTGGGCCGGAGGACCCCTCCACTTT